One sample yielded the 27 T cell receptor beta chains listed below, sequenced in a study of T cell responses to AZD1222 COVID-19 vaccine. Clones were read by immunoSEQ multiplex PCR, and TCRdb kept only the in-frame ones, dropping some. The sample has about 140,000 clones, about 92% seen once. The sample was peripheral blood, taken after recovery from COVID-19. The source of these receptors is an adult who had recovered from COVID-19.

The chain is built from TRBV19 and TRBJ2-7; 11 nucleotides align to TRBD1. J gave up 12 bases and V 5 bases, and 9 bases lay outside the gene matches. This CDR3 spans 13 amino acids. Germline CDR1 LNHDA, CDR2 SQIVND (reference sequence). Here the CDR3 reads CASSDGQGAGRYF. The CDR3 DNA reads TGTGCCAGTAGTGATGGACAGGGGGCTGGTCGGTACTTC.

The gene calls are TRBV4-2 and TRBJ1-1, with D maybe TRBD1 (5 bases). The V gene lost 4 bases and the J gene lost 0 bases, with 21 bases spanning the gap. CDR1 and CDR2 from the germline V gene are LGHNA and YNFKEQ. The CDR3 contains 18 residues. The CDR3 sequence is CASSPAAGPGGVNTEAFF. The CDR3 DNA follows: TGTGCCAGCAGCCCGGCCGCGGGCCCCGGGGGAGTGAACACTGAAGCTTTCTTT.

CDR3 coding DNA: TGTGCCAGTAGGAAGACAGGGCTAGGGGACCGCTGGGCCTCCTACGAGCAGTACTTC. The encoded protein is CASRKTGLGDRWASYEQYF. The rearrangement uses TRBV19 and TRBJ2-7, with 7 bases matching TRBD1. Germline CDR1 reads LNHDA; CDR2 reads SQIVND (reference sequence). Losses at the gene ends were 6 bases for V and 0 bases for J; bases not matched to a gene: 20. There are 19 residues in the CDR3.

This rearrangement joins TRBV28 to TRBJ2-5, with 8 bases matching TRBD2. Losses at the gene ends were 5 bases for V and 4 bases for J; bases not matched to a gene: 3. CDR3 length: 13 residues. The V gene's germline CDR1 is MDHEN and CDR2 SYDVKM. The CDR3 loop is CASSDGRGETQYF. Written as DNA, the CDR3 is TGTGCCAGCAGTGACGGGAGGGGAGAGACCCAGTACTTC.

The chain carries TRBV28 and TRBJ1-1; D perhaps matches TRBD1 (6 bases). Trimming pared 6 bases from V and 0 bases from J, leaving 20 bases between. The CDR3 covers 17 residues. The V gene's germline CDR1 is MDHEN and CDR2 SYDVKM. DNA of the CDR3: TGTGCCAGCAGCCGCCCCAGGGGAGAAGGAGTGAACACTGAAGCTTTCTTT. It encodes CASSRPRGEGVNTEAFF.

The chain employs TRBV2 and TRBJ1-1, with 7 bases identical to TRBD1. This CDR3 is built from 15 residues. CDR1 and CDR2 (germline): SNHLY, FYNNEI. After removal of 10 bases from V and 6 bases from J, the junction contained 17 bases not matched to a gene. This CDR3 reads CATLPSGTEVPEAFF. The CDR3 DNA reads TGTGCCACCCTCCCGAGTGGGACAGAGGTTCCTGAAGCTTTCTTT.

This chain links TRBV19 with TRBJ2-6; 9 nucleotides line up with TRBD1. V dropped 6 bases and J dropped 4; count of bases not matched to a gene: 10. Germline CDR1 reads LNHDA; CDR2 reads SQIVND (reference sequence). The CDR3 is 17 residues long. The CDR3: CASRTGTGTGGANVLTF. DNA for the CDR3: TGTGCCAGTAGGACCGGGACAGGGACAGGCGGGGCCAACGTCCTGACTTTC.

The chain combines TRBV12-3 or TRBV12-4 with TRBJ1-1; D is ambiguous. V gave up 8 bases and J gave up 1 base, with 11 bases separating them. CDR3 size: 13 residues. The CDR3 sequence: CASSTEGNTEAFF. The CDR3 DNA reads TGTGCCAGCTCAACCGAGGGGAACACTGAAGCTTTCTTT.

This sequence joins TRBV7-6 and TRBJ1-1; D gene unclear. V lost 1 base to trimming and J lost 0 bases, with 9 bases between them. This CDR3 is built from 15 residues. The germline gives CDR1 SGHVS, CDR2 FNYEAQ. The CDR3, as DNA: TGTGCCAGCAGCTTAGGCGCAGACTTGAACACTGAAGCTTTCTTT. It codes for CASSLGADLNTEAFF.

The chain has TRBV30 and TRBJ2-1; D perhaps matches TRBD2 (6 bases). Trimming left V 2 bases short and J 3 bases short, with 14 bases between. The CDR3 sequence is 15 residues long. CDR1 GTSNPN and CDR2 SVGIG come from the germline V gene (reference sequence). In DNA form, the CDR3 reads TGTGCCTGGAGTCACGACGGGAGACGCTACAATGAGCAGTTCTTC. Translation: CAWSHDGRRYNEQFF. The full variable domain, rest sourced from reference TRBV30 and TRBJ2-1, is SQTIHQWPATLVQPVGSPLSLECTVEGTSNPNLYWYRQAAGRGLQLLFYSVGIGQISSEVPQNLSASRPQDRQFILSSKKLLLSDSGFYLCAWSHDGRRYNEQFFGPGTRLTVL.

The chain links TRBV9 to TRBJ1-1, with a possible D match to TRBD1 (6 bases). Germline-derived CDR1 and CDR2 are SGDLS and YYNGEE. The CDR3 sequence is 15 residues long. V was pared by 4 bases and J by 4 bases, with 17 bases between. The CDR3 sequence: CASSLSEGVLTEAFF. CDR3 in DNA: TGTGCCAGCAGCCTTAGCGAGGGGGTGCTCACTGAAGCTTTCTTT.

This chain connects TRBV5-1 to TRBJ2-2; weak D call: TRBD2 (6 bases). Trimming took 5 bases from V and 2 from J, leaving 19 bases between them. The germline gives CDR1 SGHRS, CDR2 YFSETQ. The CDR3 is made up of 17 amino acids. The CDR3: CASSPDPGLTNTGELFF. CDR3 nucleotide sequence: TGCGCCAGCAGTCCAGATCCGGGACTTACTAACACCGGGGAGCTGTTTTTT.

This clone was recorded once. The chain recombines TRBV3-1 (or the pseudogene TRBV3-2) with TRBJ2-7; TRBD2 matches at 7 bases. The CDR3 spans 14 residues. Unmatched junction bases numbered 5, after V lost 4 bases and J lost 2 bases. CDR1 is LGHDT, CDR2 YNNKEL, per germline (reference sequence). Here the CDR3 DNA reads TGTGCCAGCAGCCGAGTAAGCGGGGCCTACGAGCAGTACTTC. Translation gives CASSRVSGAYEQYF.

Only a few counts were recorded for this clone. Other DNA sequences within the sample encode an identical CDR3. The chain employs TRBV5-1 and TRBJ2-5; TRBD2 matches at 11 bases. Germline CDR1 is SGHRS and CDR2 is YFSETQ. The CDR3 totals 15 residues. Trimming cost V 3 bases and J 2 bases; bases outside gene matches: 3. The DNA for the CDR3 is TGCGCCAGCAGCTCGGGACTAGCGGATCAAGAGACCCAGTACTTC. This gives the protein CASSSGLADQETQYF.

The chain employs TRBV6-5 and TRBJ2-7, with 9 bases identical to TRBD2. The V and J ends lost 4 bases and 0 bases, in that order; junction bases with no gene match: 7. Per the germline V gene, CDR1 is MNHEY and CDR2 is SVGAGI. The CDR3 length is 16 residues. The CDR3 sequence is CASSFSTSGYSYEQYF. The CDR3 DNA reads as TGTGCCAGCAGTTTTTCGACTAGCGGCTACTCCTACGAGCAGTACTTC.

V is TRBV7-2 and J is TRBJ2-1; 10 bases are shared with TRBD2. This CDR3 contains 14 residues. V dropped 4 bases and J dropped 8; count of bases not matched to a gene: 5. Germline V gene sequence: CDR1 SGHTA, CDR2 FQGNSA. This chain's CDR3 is CASSWLAGDDEQFF. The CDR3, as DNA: TGTGCCAGCAGCTGGCTAGCGGGAGATGATGAGCAGTTCTTC.

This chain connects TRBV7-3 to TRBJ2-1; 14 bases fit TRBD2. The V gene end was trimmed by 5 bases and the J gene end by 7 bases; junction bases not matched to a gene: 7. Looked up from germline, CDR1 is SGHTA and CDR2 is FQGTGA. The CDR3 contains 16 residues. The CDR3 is CASSLGLAGEINEQFF. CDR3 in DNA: TGTGCCAGCAGCCTGGGACTAGCGGGAGAGATAAATGAGCAGTTCTTC.

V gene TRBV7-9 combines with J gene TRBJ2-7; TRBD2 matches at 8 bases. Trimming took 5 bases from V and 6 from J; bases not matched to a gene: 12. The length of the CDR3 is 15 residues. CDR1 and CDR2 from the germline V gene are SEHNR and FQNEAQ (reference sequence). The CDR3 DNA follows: TGTGCCAGCAGCCCCGAGGGACTAGTGCCGATCGAGCAGTACTTC. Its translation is CASSPEGLVPIEQYF. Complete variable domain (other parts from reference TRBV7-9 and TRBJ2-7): DTGVSQNPRHKITKRGQNVTFRCDPISEHNRLYWYRQTLGQGPEFLTYFQNEAQLEKSRLLSDRFSAERPKGSFSTLEIQRTEQGDSAMYLCASSPEGLVPIEQYFGPGTRLTVT.

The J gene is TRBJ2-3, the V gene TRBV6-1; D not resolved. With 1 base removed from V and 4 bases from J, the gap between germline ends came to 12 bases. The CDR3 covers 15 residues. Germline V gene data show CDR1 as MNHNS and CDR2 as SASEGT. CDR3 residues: CASSEDLLVPDTQYF. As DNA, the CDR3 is TGTGCCAGCAGTGAAGACCTCCTAGTCCCAGATACGCAGTATTTT.

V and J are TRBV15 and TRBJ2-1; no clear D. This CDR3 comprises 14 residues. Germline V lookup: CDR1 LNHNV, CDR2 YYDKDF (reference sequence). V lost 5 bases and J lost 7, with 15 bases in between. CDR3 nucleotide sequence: TGTGCCACCAGCCTCCGTTGGGCTAAAAATGAGCAGTTCTTC. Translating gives CATSLRWAKNEQFF.

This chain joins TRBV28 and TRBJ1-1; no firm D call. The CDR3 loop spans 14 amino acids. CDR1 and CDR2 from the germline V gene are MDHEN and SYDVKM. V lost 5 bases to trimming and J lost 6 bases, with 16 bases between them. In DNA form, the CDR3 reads TGTGCCAGCAGTATCGGACCCCGCGCAGCTGAAGCTTTCTTT. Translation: CASSIGPRAAEAFF. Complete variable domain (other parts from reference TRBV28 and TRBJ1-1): DVKVTQSSRYLVKRTGEKVFLECVQDMDHENMFWYRQDPGLGLRLIYFSYDVKMKEKGDIPEGYSVSREKKERFSLILESASTNQTSMYLCASSIGPRAAEAFFGQGTRLTVV.

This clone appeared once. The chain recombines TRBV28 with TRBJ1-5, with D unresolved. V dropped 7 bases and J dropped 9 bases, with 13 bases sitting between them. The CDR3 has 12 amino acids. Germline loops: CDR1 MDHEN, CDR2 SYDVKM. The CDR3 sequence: CASKREMRPQHF. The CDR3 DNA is TGTGCCAGCAAGAGAGAGATGAGGCCCCAGCATTTT.

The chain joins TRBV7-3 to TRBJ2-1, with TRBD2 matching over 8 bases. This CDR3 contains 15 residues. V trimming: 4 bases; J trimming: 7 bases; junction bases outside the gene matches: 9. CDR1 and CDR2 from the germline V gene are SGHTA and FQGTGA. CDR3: CASSWGAGAENEQFF. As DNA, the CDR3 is TGTGCCAGCAGCTGGGGAGCGGGAGCAGAGAATGAGCAGTTCTTC.

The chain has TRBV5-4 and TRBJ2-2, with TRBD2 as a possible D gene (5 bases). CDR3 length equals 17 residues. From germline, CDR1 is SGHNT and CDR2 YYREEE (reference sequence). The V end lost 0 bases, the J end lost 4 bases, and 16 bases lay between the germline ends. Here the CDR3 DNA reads TGTGCCAGCAGCTTGGGGTCCCTAGCCTTGTCCACCGGGGAGCTGTTTTTT. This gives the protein CASSLGSLALSTGELFF. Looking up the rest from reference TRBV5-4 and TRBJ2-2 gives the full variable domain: ETGVTQSPTHLIKTRGQQVTLRCSSQSGHNTVSWYQQALGQGPQFIFQYYREEENGRGNFPPRFSGLQFPNYSSELNVNALELDDSALYLCASSLGSLALSTGELFFGEGSRLTVL.

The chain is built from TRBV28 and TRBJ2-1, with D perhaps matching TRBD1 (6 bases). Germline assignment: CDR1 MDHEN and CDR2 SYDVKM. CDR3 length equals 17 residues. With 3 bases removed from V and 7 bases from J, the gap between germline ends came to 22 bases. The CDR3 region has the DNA TGTGCCAGCAGTTTCCCTCCTACAGGGAAATCTGGAAATGAGCAGTTCTTC. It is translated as CASSFPPTGKSGNEQFF.

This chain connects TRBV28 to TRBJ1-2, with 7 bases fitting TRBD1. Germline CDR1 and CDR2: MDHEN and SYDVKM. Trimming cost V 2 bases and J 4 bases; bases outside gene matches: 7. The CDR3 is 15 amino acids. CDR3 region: CASSLEGAGGYGYTF. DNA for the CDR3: TGTGCCAGCAGTTTAGAGGGGGCAGGGGGCTATGGCTACACCTTC.

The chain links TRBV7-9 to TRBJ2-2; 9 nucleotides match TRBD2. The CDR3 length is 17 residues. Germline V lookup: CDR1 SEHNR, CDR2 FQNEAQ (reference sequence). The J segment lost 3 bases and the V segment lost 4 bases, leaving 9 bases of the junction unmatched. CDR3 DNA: TGTGCCAGCAGCTCTAGACGAGCGGGAGGTGACACCGGGGAGCTGTTTTTT. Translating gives CASSSRRAGGDTGELFF.